This T cell receptor (beta chain) was retrieved from a study of T cell responses to AZD1222 COVID-19 vaccine. V was clipped by 1 base and J by 10 bases; unmatched bases: 5. The CDR3 spans 15 residues. The germline gives CDR1 GTSNPN, CDR2 SVGIG (reference sequence). The table came from immunoSEQ multiplex PCR; TCRdb's copy has only in-frame clones and leaves some out. The data hold approximately 130,000 clones, with about 93% observed a single time. This clonotype was obtained from an adult who received the MenACWY meningococcal vaccine as a control. The source material was peripheral blood, sampled 28 days after the second dose of the MenACWY control vaccine. This rearrangement joins TRBV30 to TRBJ2-1; 15 bases agree with TRBD2. The CDR3: CAWSGGLAGGREQFF. The CDR3 DNA follows: TGTGCCTGGAGTGGGGGACTAGCGGGAGGACGGGAGCAGTTCTTC.